Following are 8 T cell receptor beta chains from one sample sequenced in a study of metastatic and nonmetastatic thyroid tumors. Thyroid surgery was performed in patients who had received no treatment beforehand. With MiXCR, TCRdb called clones anew from the PCR reads. The top ten hold more than 6% of the sample, which has 15,000 to 20,000 clones, roughly a quarter seen once. Sequencing was carried out using blood. These receptors originate from a female donor with papillary thyroid cancer or a benign thyroid nodule (not recorded which). Some clones in this sample may be carry-over from other donors' samples.

This clone was found many times. This chain links TRBV7-2 with TRBJ2-4; 12 bases fit TRBD2. Germline CDR1 reads SGHTA; CDR2 reads FQGNSA. V gave up 5 bases and J gave up 4 bases; unmatched junction bases: 6. The CDR3 has 16 residues. DNA of the CDR3: TGTGCCAGCAGCCCAAGGACTAGCGGGGTAAAAAACATTCAGTACTTC. Its translation is CASSPRTSGVKNIQYF. Full variable domain (missing parts from reference TRBV7-2 and TRBJ2-4): GAGVSQSPSNKVTEKGKDVELRCDPISGHTALYWYRQSLGQGLEFLIYFQGNSAPDKSGLPSDRFSAERTGGSVSTLTIQRTQQEDSAVYLCASSPRTSGVKNIQYFGAGTRLSVL.

A few counts support this clone. One end of the junction fails to match germline, which may point to a read error. The chain has TRBV6-4 and TRBJ2-1; 10 nucleotides match TRBD1. Germline CDR1 and CDR2: MRHNA and SNTAGT. This CDR3 contains 14 residues. CDR3 in DNA: TGTGCCAGCAGCGGGACAGGGGTAAGGTATGAGCATTTCTTC. It translates to CASSGTGVRYEHFF.

The chain uses TRBV4-2 and TRBJ2-1; D gene uncertain. V was pared by 0 bases and J by 6 bases, with 12 bases between. The length of the CDR3 is 15 residues. CDR1 is LGHNA and CDR2 is YNFKEQ in the germline V gene. This CDR3 is CASSQDSGSPNEQFF. CDR3 nucleotides: TGTGCCAGCAGCCAAGATTCCGGGTCCCCCAATGAGCAGTTCTTC.

The gene calls are TRBV7-2 and TRBJ2-7, with 8 bases fitting TRBD2. Germline lookup yields CDR1 SGHTA and CDR2 FQGNSA. Trimming cost V 5 bases and J 4 bases; bases outside gene matches: 4. This CDR3 contains 13 residues. The CDR3 DNA is TGTGCCAGCAGCGGGACTAGACGGTACGAGCAGTACTTC. It encodes CASSGTRRYEQYF.

Comments on this clone: Given a much more abundant clone one base away, this may be a read error. The sample contains more than one DNA sequence encoding this CDR3. The chain combines TRBV5-5 with TRBJ2-2; no clear D gene. Germline lookup yields CDR1 SGHKS and CDR2 YYEKEE (reference sequence). V was cut by 4 bases and J by 2 bases, with 3 bases left in between. The CDR3 totals 12 residues. The CDR3 sequence: CASSPNTGELFF. CDR3 bases: TGTGCCAGCAGCCCTAACACCGGGGAGCTGTTTTTT.

This clone appeared once. The junction departs from germline at one end; a sequencing error may be responsible. This sample also contains other DNA sequences that code for the same CDR3. The genes are TRBV11-3 and TRBJ2-2; 9 bases line up with TRBD1. The CDR3 extends over 15 amino acids. From germline, CDR1 is SGHNT and CDR2 YENEEA. As DNA, the CDR3 is TGTGCCAGCAGTCAGGACAGGGGCGGTACCGGCGAGCTTTTTTTT. It translates to CASSQDRGGTGELFF.

CDR3 nucleotide sequence: TGCAGTGCTAGAGATTTTAGACTAGCGGGAGTAAGCAATGAGCAGTTCTTC. Residues: CSARDFRLAGVSNEQFF. The chain carries TRBV20-1 and TRBJ2-1, with 12 bases that match TRBD2. The junction had 9 bases not matched to a gene; V was cut back by 0 bases and J by 6 bases. Looked up from germline, CDR1 is DFQATT and CDR2 is SNEGSKA (reference sequence). The CDR3 totals 17 residues.

Written as DNA, the CDR3 is TGCGCCAGCAGCCATGCTAGCGGGGGTACCTACGAGCAGTACTTC. Its protein is CASSHASGGTYEQYF. This chain joins TRBV4-1 and TRBJ2-7; 10 nucleotides line up with TRBD2. Germline V gene sequence: CDR1 MGHRA, CDR2 YSYEKL. J gave up 2 bases and V 3 bases, and 4 bases lay outside the gene matches. The CDR3 runs to 15 residues.